A selection of T cell receptor beta chains follows, all from one sample in a study of regulatory T cells in long-lasting Graves disease. From the multiplex PCR reads, TCRdb called clonotypes with MiXCR, one entry per CDR3 protein. The data show approximately 360,000 distinct CDR3 sequences, approximately 12% seen once. The data were also submitted as part of a second study, on T cells in Graves' hyperthyroidism and ophthalmopathy.

Sample: peripheral blood mononuclear cells (PBMCs), taken at new diagnosis, from a patient treated with antithyroid drugs. Source of these receptors: a woman in her late teens or twenties with Graves disease. CDR3s include the opening cysteine and the closing phenylalanine or tryptophan. A D gene is named only where the DNA matches it firmly. Rows may omit the clone size; those that give it use once, few, many or a size class.

J gene	V gene	D gene	clone size	CDR3 DNA	CDR3 protein
TRBJ2-7	TRBV6-2/TRBV6-3	.	many	TGTGCCAGCAGTTACTCAGGGTCGGGCTCCTACGAGCAGTACTTC	CASSYSGSGSYEQYF
TRBJ2-4	TRBV29-1	.	few	TGCAGCGTCAAGTTGCCCACCAAAAACATTCAGTACTTC	CSVKLPTKNIQYF
TRBJ2-3	TRBV3-1	TRBD2	many	TGTGCCAGCAGCCAAGACCTAGCGGGAGGAGATACGCAGTATTTT	CASSQDLAGGDTQYF
TRBJ2-3	TRBV7-9	TRBD1	.	TGCGCCAGCAGCTGGGGACAGGTTACAGATACGCAGTATTTT	CASSWGQVTDTQYF
TRBJ2-3	TRBV6-5	.	many	TGTGCCAGCAGTTATAGTGGACGGCTAGGGGGAGACGGGGATACGCAGTATTTT	CASSYSGRLGGDGDTQYF
TRBJ2-5	TRBV3-1	.	many	TGTGCCAGCAGCCACTGGGGTTCGGAGACCCAGTACTTC	CASSHWGSETQYF
TRBJ2-7	TRBV7-2	.	few	TGTGCCAGCAGCTTAGGGATCCTAGAATTCTCCGAGCAGTACTTC	CASSLGILEFSEQYF
TRBJ2-4	TRBV7-2	.	many	TGTGCCAGCAGCCGACGACGGGACTTAATTCAGTACTTC	CASSRRRDLIQYF
TRBJ2-7	TRBV29-1	.	many	TGCAGCACCTCAGTCAACTACGAGCAGTACTTC	CSTSVNYEQYF
TRBJ1-5	TRBV4-1	.	.	TGCGCCAGCAGCCAAGTGGCGTCCAGGAGCAATCAGCCCCAGCATTTT	CASSQVASRSNQPQHF
TRBJ1-2	TRBV12-5	.	few	TGTGCTAGTGGTTTGGTAAAGAATGATGGGCAGGACTATGGCTACACCTTC	CASGLVKNDGQDYGYTF
TRBJ2-7	TRBV28	TRBD1	many	TGTGCCAGCAGAGTCGGACAGGGGGCCTCCTACGAGCAGTACTTC	CASRVGQGASYEQYF
TRBJ1-1	TRBV19	TRBD1	many	TGTGCCAGTAGTATAGACCCCCGGGACAGGGCGAACACTGAAGCTTTCTTT	CASSIDPRDRANTEAFF
TRBJ2-5	TRBV5-1	.	many	TGCGCCAGCAGCTTTCAAGACAGCCAAGAGACCCAGTACTTC	CASSFQDSQETQYF
TRBJ1-2	TRBV27	.	many	TGTGCCAGCAGTTCTCAGAGAGGGTTATGGGTCTATGGCTACACCTTC	CASSSQRGLWVYGYTF
TRBJ1-1	TRBV7-8	.	many	TGTGCCAGCAGCCACTCGGGGGGGCCTGAAGCTTTCTTT	CASSHSGGPEAFF
TRBJ2-1	TRBV19	.	.	TGTGCCAGTAGTATAGATCAGCAGTCCTACAATGAGCAGTTCTTC	CASSIDQQSYNEQFF
TRBJ1-6	TRBV27	.	few	TGTGCCAGCAGTTTATCACCAGGGCCCTATAATTCACCCCTCCACTTT	CASSLSPGPYNSPLHF
TRBJ2-7	TRBV5-1	TRBD2	few	TGCGCCAGCAGCTTTGGGACTAGCGGCCGTTACCCCTACGAGCAGTACTTC	CASSFGTSGRYPYEQYF
TRBJ1-6	TRBV7-9	.	many	TGTGCCAGCAGCTTAGGGACAGTCCATTCACCCCTCCACTTT	CASSLGTVHSPLHF
TRBJ2-7	TRBV28	.	few	TGTGCCAGCAGGGGGAGAGTCTACGAGCAGTACTTC	CASRGRVYEQYF
TRBJ1-4	TRBV30	.	many	TGTGCCTGGAAAGGGGAGGATGAAAAACTGTTTTTT	CAWKGEDEKLFF
TRBJ2-1	TRBV6-1	TRBD2	many	TGTGCCAGCAAAAACGCGGGGCTAGCGGGGTCCAATGAGCAGTTCTTC	CASKNAGLAGSNEQFF
TRBJ1-2	TRBV27	TRBD1	many	TGTGCCAGCAGTCTGACAGGGATTTTGGGAAACTATGGCTACACCTTC	CASSLTGILGNYGYTF
TRBJ2-7	TRBV30	TRBD2	many	TGTGCCGGTCAACCTAGCGGGAGGGCCTACGAGCAGTACTTC	CAGQPSGRAYEQYF
TRBJ1-4	TRBV5-1	.	.	TGCGCCAGCAGCTTGATGGGTCGGGGAGAGGGTGAAAAACTGTTTTTT	CASSLMGRGEGEKLFF
TRBJ1-2	TRBV2	.	many	TGTGCCAGCAGTGATTTAAGGCAAGGCGGCTACACCTTC	CASSDLRQGGYTF
TRBJ1-1	TRBV4-1	.	many	TGCGCCAGCAGCAAAGGGGTCGGGGCAGGGATGAACACTGAAGCTTTCTTT	CASSKGVGAGMNTEAFF
TRBJ2-7	TRBV2	TRBD1	many	TGTGCCAGCAGGCCCGGGACAGGGGACTACGAGCAGTACTTC	CASRPGTGDYEQYF
TRBJ2-7	TRBV28	.	few	TGTGCCAGCAGCCCACGGCCAGCCGGCCCCTACGAGCAGTACTTC	CASSPRPAGPYEQYF
TRBJ2-1	TRBV19	TRBD1	.	TGTGCCAGTAGTACGGGACAGGTAAGGAATGGGCAGTTCTTC	CASSTGQVRNGQFF
TRBJ1-5	TRBV2	.	many	TGTGCCAGCAGTGGGCAGGGAAATAGCAATCAGCCCCAGCATTTT	CASSGQGNSNQPQHF
TRBJ2-2	TRBV7-3	.	many	TGTGCCAGCAGCTTATCCCCGTGGCAGGGACGTACCGGGGAGCTGTTTTTT	CASSLSPWQGRTGELFF
TRBJ1-6	TRBV7-8	.	many	TGTGCCAGCAGCTTAGGGTTTAGGACCGGGGATTCACCCCTCCACTTT	CASSLGFRTGDSPLHF
TRBJ1-1	TRBV27	.	few	TGTGCCAGCAGCAAACAGCAGGGATTGAACACTGAAGCTTTCTTT	CASSKQQGLNTEAFF
TRBJ2-7	TRBV27	TRBD1	.	TGTGCCAGCAGTATACAGGGGTTTAGGTACGAGCAGTACTTC	CASSIQGFRYEQYF
TRBJ2-5	TRBV5-6	.	.	TGTGCCAGCAGCTGGACTTGGGAAGAGACCCAGTACTTC	CASSWTWEETQYF
TRBJ1-1	TRBV4-1	.	many	TGCGCCAGCAGGGCCTCTTACACTGAAGCTTTCTTT	CASRASYTEAFF
TRBJ2-3	TRBV20-1	.	few	TGCAGTGCTAGCGGTCCCAGGTTTGAGTATTTT	CSASGPRFEYF
TRBJ1-1	TRBV29-1	.	many	TGCAGCGTGACAGTTCTAAACTTGAACACTGAAGCTTTCTTT	CSVTVLNLNTEAFF
TRBJ2-7	TRBV5-1	TRBD2	many	TGCGCCAGCAGCTTGGAGCTAGCGGGAGCGGCCGAGCAGTACTTC	CASSLELAGAAEQYF
TRBJ1-1	TRBV4-3	TRBD1	many	TGCGCCAGCAGCCTGAACCGGGACAGGGAAGCTTTCTTT	CASSLNRDREAFF
TRBJ1-2	TRBV4-1	TRBD1	.	TGCGCCAGCAGCCGGAGGGTGGGGGACAGGGCTAACTATGGCTACACCTTC	CASSRRVGDRANYGYTF
TRBJ1-4	TRBV7-7	TRBD1	many	TGTGCTAGCAGCTCAGGGACAGAACTTGCAACTAATGAAAAACTGTTTTTT	CASSSGTELATNEKLFF
TRBJ2-1	TRBV7-6	.	many	TGTGCCAGCAGCTTATCCGGGACTCCATACAATGAGCAGTTCTTC	CASSLSGTPYNEQFF
TRBJ2-2	TRBV20-1	.	.	TGCAGTGCTAGAGATGGGGGGGCGGGAGTAGACACCGGGGAGCTGTTTTTT	CSARDGGAGVDTGELFF
TRBJ1-2	TRBV7-2	.	many	TGTGCCAGCAGCTTAGGTGGGGGGCAAGGCTACACCTTC	CASSLGGGQGYTF
TRBJ2-5	TRBV18	TRBD1	many	TGTGCCAGCTCACCTTCTAAGGGACAGGGGGCAACAGAGACCCAGTACTTC	CASSPSKGQGATETQYF
TRBJ1-1	TRBV7-2	.	many	TGTGCCAGCGTCTGGAGACTGAACACTGAAGCTTTCTTT	CASVWRLNTEAFF
TRBJ2-5	TRBV30	TRBD2	many	TGTGCCTGGAGTGTAGCGGGGAGGGTAGAGACCCAGTACTTC	CAWSVAGRVETQYF
TRBJ1-1	TRBV27	TRBD1	many	TGTGCCAGCAGTCCCCGACAGGGGGCTGGCACTGAAGCTTTCTTT	CASSPRQGAGTEAFF
TRBJ2-1	TRBV12-3/TRBV12-4	TRBD2	many	TGTGCCAGCAGCTCACGGACTAGTCCCTACAATGAGCAGTTCTTC	CASSSRTSPYNEQFF
TRBJ2-1	TRBV14	TRBD2	few	TGTGCCAGCAGCCAAGATGATCGACTAGCGGAGGACCTAGGGTCCTCCTACAATGAGCAGTTCTTC	CASSQDDRLAEDLGSSYNEQFF
TRBJ2-1	TRBV20-1	TRBD2	few	TGCAGTGCTCCGCCCGGGACTAGTCGCAATGAGCAGTTCTTC	CSAPPGTSRNEQFF